What follows is one T cell receptor (beta chain) and its context. Its target antigen remains unknown. Per-nucleotide qualities are absent, and no much larger clonotype sits a single base away. The sample comes from a study of cytomegalovirus exposure and HLA in healthy donors (dated by TCRdb to the late 2010s). Notes on the research overall: According to a later analysis, the 120 or so validation repertoires were produced on the same platform as the roughly 600 repertoires of the first cohort. The study aimed to test whether cataloging public T cell receptors could reveal signatures of past pathogen exposure. In addition to the first cohort of 666 subjects, a separate validation cohort of 120 different subjects was used. To predict cytomegalovirus infection status, the study combined high-throughput TCR immunosequencing, statistical association of individual TCRs with disease status, and machine learning.

The donors were included in the validation cohort of approximately 130 subjects, a group kept apart from the roughly 700-subject first cohort. General study outcomes and caveats: Across donors, most TCR sequences were observed very rarely, whereas some public TCRs were present in many individuals. The study gave a list of more than 150 TCR beta chains associated with cytomegalovirus. Of the cluster scores, around 95% were above 0 in a later analysis, which found that TCRs clustered in the first cohort also tended to co-occur in the 95 to 150 validation repertoires. A later analysis lacked HLA typing for the validation cohort, so it scored co-occurrence in that cohort across all 110 or so repertoires. The authors suggested that the approach could potentially be generalized to other disease states and immunological phenotypes. Cytomegalovirus status was reported to be diagnosed by the classifier with high specificity and sensitivity in both the original and validation cohorts. In vitro tests confirmed that three of the cytomegalovirus-associated TCR beta chains recognize cytomegalovirus antigens.

The protocol used for the library was the immunoSEQ multiplex PCR assay. The source study handled its data this way. A statistical classification framework was developed to diagnose cytomegalovirus status using the catalog of TCR beta chain sequences. TCRdb's version of the immuneACCESS table is confined to in-frame rearrangements and falls short of the full clone set. An unresolved V gene accounts for under half of the shortfall where checked; the remainder is of unknown origin. V, J and clone size are taken as reported in that table, and D and trimming were inferred from the DNA itself. Recorded for this sample are about 170,000 clones; approximately 96% of them occurred a single time. The ten top clones hold approximately 0.97% of the sample. V sheds 6 bases and J sheds 3 bases, leaving 11 bases between their ends. CDR3 length: 13 amino acids, cysteine to phenylalanine. The sequence is cut down to CDR3 DNA, 39 bases in frame from base 1. According to the germline V gene, CDR1 reads MNHEY and CDR2 reads SVGAGI.

The sequence is built from TRBV6-5 and TRBJ1-1; no confident D gene assignment can be made. The receptor was derived from a woman between 18 and 29 years old in good health and CMV-seronegative. Source material: PBMCs. The DNA reads TGTGCCAGCAGCATTACCGAGTACACTGAAGCTTTCTTT. Its amino acids are CASSITEYTEAFF.